The rows below give T cell receptor beta chains drawn from one sample of a study of regulatory T cells in long-lasting Graves disease. TCRdb itself ran the multiplex PCR reads through MiXCR, one entry per CDR3 protein. The sample carries roughly 430,000 distinct CDR3 sequences, around a fifth recorded once. Sample: peripheral blood mononuclear cells (PBMCs), taken when the disease was refractory, from a patient treated with antithyroid drugs. The source is a female donor with Graves disease. Both conserved end residues are part of each CDR3. D genes are given only for firm matches. Expanded clones get a size class; other rows say once, few or many, or leave the size out.

V gene	D gene	clone size	J gene	CDR3 protein	CDR3 DNA
TRBV6-4	NA	NA	TRBJ1-3	CASRGRVRAGNTIYF	TGTGCCAGCAGGGGCAGGGTTAGGGCTGGAAACACCATATATTTT
TRBV5-1	TRBD2	NA	TRBJ2-1	CASSEPGLAGVNEQFF	TGCGCCAGCAGCGAACCGGGACTAGCGGGAGTCAATGAGCAGTTCTTC
TRBV7-3	NA	many	TRBJ1-1	CASSLVGGGTEAFF	TGTGCCAGCAGCTTAGTCGGGGGAGGCACTGAAGCTTTCTTT
TRBV10-3	NA	NA	TRBJ1-2	CAISVGRYGYTF	TGTGCCATCAGTGTGGGGAGATATGGCTACACCTTC
TRBV2	TRBD1	many	TRBJ2-7	CASRGTGIYEQYF	TGTGCCAGCAGAGGGACAGGGATCTACGAGCAGTACTTC
TRBV2	NA	many	TRBJ1-1	CARDREWTEAFF	TGTGCCAGAGACCGGGAGTGGACTGAAGCTTTCTTT
TRBV28	NA	few	TRBJ1-5	CASSVEDQPQHF	TGTGCCAGCAGCGTAGAGGACCAGCCCCAGCATTTT
TRBV2	NA	NA	TRBJ1-6	CASSGNRANTGNSPLHF	TGTGCCAGCAGTGGGAACAGGGCAAACACGGGTAATTCACCCCTCCACTTT
TRBV10-3	NA	NA	TRBJ1-4	CAAARTENEKLFF	TGTGCCGCCGCCCGTACGGAGAATGAAAAACTGTTTTTT
TRBV12-3/TRBV12-4	NA	many	TRBJ1-1	CASSLSRMNTEAFF	TGTGCCAGCAGTTTATCACGGATGAACACTGAAGCTTTCTTT
TRBV20-1	NA	many	TRBJ1-2	CSVQTANYGYTF	TGCAGTGTGCAGACAGCTAACTATGGCTACACCTTC
TRBV2	NA	NA	TRBJ2-1	CASRDTTYNEQFF	TGTGCCAGCAGGGACACCACCTACAATGAGCAGTTCTTC
TRBV2	NA	many	TRBJ2-3	CASSEAQGYTDTQYF	TGTGCCAGCAGTGAAGCACAGGGCTACACAGATACGCAGTATTTT
TRBV19	TRBD2	few	TRBJ2-5	CASSLGLAGDGQETQYF	TGTGCCAGTAGTCTAGGGCTAGCGGGAGACGGCCAAGAGACCCAGTACTTC
TRBV30	NA	NA	TRBJ1-2	CAWSIPRGGYTF	TGTGCCTGGAGTATTCCAAGGGGCGGCTACACCTTC
TRBV27	NA	NA	TRBJ1-6	CTSSSRDVRSPLHF	TGTACCAGCAGTTCCCGGGACGTAAGGTCACCCCTCCACTTT
TRBV20-1	NA	NA	TRBJ2-1	CSARGIPSGISSYNEQFF	TGCAGTGCTAGAGGCATTCCTTCCGGGATCAGCTCCTACAATGAGCAGTTCTTC
TRBV2	TRBD2	many	TRBJ2-7	CASKDIGTSGYEQYF	TGTGCCAGCAAAGACATCGGGACTAGCGGCTACGAGCAGTACTTC
TRBV20-1	NA	NA	TRBJ2-3	CSARDRLGTRQYF	TGCAGTGCGAGAGACCGACTGGGAACGAGGCAGTATTTT
TRBV2	NA	many	TRBJ2-6	CASSLRTALSSGANVLTF	TGTGCCAGCAGTCTTCGGACGGCCTTGAGCTCTGGGGCCAACGTCCTGACTTTC
TRBV7-6	TRBD2	NA	TRBJ2-2	CASSLPRLAVNTGELFF	TGTGCCAGCAGCCTCCCTAGGCTAGCGGTGAACACCGGGGAGCTGTTTTTT
TRBV6-1	NA	NA	TRBJ2-1	CASSELGGASSYNEQFF	TGTGCCAGCAGTGAATTGGGTGGGGCGAGCTCCTACAATGAGCAGTTCTTC
TRBV18	NA	NA	TRBJ2-7	CASSPLETYEQYF	TGTGCCAGCTCACCACTAGAAACCTACGAGCAGTACTTC
TRBV15	NA	many	TRBJ2-5	CATSRDEYGGQETQYF	TGTGCCACCAGCAGAGATGAGTATGGGGGCCAAGAGACCCAGTACTTC
TRBV5-1	NA	NA	TRBJ2-7	CASSLAFNGQKQYF	TGCGCCAGCAGCTTGGCCTTTAACGGACAAAAGCAGTACTTC
TRBV6-2/TRBV6-3	NA	NA	TRBJ2-3	CASTISTDTQYF	TGTGCCAGCACGATTAGCACAGATACGCAGTATTTT
TRBV28	NA	many	TRBJ1-2	CASSAHLMGYTF	TGTGCCAGCAGTGCCCATCTTATGGGCTACACCTTC
TRBV24-1	NA	NA	TRBJ2-1	CATTATGYNEQFF	TGTGCCACCACTGCTACAGGTTACAATGAGCAGTTCTTC
TRBV20-1	NA	NA	TRBJ2-5	CSARGGDRPDQETQYF	TGCAGTGCTAGAGGGGGAGACAGGCCCGACCAAGAGACCCAGTACTTC
TRBV5-6	NA	NA	TRBJ2-3	CASRFSTGISTDTQYF	TGTGCCAGCAGATTCAGCACAGGGATCAGCACAGATACGCAGTATTTT
TRBV6-5	NA	many	TRBJ1-4	CASSYSGESEKLFF	TGTGCCAGCAGTTACTCCGGGGAGAGTGAAAAACTGTTTTTT
TRBV28	TRBD1	many	TRBJ1-6	CASSFAGTGLSPLHF	TGTGCCAGCAGTTTCGCCGGGACAGGGCTTTCACCCCTCCACTTT
TRBV19	NA	few	TRBJ1-5	CASKLIAGNQPQHF	TGTGCCAGTAAGCTGATTGCGGGCAATCAGCCCCAGCATTTT
TRBV15	NA	few	TRBJ1-4	CATSDRAREKLFF	TGTGCCACCAGCGACCGGGCCCGTGAAAAACTGTTTTTT
TRBV19	NA	NA	TRBJ2-1	CASSMSGAGEQFF	TGTGCCAGTAGTATGTCCGGGGCCGGGGAGCAGTTCTTC
TRBV30	NA	few	TRBJ2-7	CAWKTIPRGEQYF	TGTGCCTGGAAGACTATCCCCCGAGGCGAGCAGTACTTC